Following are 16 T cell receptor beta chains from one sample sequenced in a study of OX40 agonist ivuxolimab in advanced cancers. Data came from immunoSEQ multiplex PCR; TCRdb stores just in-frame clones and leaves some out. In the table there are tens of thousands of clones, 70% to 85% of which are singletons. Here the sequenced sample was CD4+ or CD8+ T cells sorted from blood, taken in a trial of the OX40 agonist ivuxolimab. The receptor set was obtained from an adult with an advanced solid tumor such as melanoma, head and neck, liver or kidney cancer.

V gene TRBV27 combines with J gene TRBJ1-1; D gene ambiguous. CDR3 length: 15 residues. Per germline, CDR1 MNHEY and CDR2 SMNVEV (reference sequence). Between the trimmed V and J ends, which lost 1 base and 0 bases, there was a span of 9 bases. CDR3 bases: TGTGCCAGCAGTTTATTCGCAGGAGTGAACACTGAAGCTTTCTTT. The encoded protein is CASSLFAGVNTEAFF.

In DNA, the CDR3 is TGTGCCAGCAGTTGGGGGACAGGAGCTTACGAGCAGTACTTC. Protein: CASSWGTGAYEQYF. J is TRBJ2-7 and V is TRBV6-5; TRBD1 agrees at 8 bases. Germline trimming cut 4 bases from V and 4 bases from J; bases unmatched to any gene: 6. The V gene's germline CDR1 is MNHEY and CDR2 SVGAGI. The CDR3 is made up of 14 amino acids.

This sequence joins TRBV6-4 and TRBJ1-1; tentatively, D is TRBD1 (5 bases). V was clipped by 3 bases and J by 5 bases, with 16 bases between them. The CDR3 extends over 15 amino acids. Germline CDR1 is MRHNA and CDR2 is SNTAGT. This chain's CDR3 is CASSEPGLVLTEAFF. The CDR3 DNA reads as TGTGCCAGCAGTGAGCCGGGACTAGTATTGACTGAAGCTTTCTTT.

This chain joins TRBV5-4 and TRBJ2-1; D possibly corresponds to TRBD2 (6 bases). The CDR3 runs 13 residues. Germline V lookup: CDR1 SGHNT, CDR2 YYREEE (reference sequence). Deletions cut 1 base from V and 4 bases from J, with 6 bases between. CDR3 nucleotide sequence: TGTGCCAGCAGCTTGCTAGCGTACAATGAGCAGTTCTTC. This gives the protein CASSLLAYNEQFF.

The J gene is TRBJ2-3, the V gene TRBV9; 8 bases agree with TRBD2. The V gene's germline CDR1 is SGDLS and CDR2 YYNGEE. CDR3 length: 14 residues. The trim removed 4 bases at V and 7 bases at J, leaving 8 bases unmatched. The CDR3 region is CASSPTSGANTQYF. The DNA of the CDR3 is TGTGCCAGCAGCCCAACTAGCGGTGCAAATACGCAGTATTTT.

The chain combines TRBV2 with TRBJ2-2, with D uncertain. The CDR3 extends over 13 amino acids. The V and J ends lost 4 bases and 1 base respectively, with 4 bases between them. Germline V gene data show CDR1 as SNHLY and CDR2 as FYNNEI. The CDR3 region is CASSALNTGELFF. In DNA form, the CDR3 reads TGTGCCAGCAGTGCACTGAACACCGGGGAGCTGTTTTTT.

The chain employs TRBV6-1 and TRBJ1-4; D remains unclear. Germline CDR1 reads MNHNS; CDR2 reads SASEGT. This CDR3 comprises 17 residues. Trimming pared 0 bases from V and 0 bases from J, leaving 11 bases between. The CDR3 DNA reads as TGTGCCAGCAGTGAAGCAGGTCCGCCCGCAACTAATGAAAAACTGTTTTTT. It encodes CASSEAGPPATNEKLFF.

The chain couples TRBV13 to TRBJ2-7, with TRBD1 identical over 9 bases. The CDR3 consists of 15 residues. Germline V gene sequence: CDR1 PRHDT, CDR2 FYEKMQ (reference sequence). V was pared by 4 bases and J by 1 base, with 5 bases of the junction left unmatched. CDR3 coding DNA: TGTGCCAGCAGCTCCCGGGACAGGGATTCCTACGAGCAGTACTTC. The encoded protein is CASSSRDRDSYEQYF.

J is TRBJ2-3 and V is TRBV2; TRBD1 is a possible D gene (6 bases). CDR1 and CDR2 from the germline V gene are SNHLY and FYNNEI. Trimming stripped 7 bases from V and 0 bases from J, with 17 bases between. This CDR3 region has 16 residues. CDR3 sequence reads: CASTLLGDTSTDTQYF. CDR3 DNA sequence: TGTGCCAGCACCCTACTGGGGGACACTAGCACAGATACGCAGTATTTT.

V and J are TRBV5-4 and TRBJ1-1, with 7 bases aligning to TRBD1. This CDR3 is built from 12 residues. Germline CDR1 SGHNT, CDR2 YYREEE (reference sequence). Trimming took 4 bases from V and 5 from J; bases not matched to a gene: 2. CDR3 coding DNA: TGTGCCAGCAGCGCGGGACAGACTGAAGCTTTCTTT. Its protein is CASSAGQTEAFF. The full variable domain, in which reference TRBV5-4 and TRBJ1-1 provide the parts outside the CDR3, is ETGVTQSPTHLIKTRGQQVTLRCSSQSGHNTVSWYQQALGQGPQFIFQYYREEENGRGNFPPRFSGLQFPNYSSELNVNALELDDSALYLCASSAGQTEAFFGQGTRLTVV.

CDR3 sequence (DNA): TGTGCCAGCAGTTACTCGTTTAGCAATCAGCCCCAGCATTTT. This gives the protein CASSYSFSNQPQHF. The chain is built from TRBV6-5 and TRBJ1-5; D gene ambiguous. Germline V gives CDR1 MNHEY, CDR2 SVGAGI. Trimming pared 0 bases from V and 0 bases from J, leaving 3 bases between. This CDR3 region has 14 residues.

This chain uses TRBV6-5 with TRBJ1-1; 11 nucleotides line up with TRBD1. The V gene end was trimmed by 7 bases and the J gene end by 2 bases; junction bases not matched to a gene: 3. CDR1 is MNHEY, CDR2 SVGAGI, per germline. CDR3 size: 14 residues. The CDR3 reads CASTRTGGNTEAFF. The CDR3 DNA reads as TGTGCCAGCACCAGGACAGGGGGCAACACTGAAGCTTTCTTT.

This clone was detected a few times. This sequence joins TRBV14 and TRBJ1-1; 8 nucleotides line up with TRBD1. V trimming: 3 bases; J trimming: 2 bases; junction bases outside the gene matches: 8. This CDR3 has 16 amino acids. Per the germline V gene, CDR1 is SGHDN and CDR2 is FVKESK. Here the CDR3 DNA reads TGTGCCAGCAGCCAGCCCGGGACAGGACTTAACACTGAAGCTTTCTTT. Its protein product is CASSQPGTGLNTEAFF.

The DNA of the CDR3 is TGCGCCAGCAGCCAAGAGGGACAACTGTTTTTT. This sequence encodes CASSQEGQLFF. V is TRBV4-1 and J is TRBJ1-4, with a weak D call TRBD1 (5 bases). The V gene lost 0 bases and the J gene lost 12 bases, with 5 bases spanning the gap. This CDR3 spans 11 amino acids. Germline V lookup: CDR1 MGHRA, CDR2 YSYEKL.

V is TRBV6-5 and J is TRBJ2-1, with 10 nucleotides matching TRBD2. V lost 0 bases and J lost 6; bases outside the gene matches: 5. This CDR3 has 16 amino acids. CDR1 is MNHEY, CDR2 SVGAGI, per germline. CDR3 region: CASSYSLAGVGNEQFF. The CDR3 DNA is TGTGCCAGCAGTTACTCTCTAGCGGGAGTGGGCAATGAGCAGTTCTTC.

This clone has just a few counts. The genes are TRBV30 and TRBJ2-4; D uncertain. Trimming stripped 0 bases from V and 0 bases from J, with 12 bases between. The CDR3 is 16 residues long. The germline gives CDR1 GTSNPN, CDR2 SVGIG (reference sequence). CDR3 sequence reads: CAWSVRIGIAKNIQYF. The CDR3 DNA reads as TGTGCCTGGAGTGTACGAATCGGCATAGCCAAAAACATTCAGTACTTC.